Presented here are 28 T cell receptor beta chains from one specimen sequenced in a study of cytotoxic CD8 clonotypes in ibrutinib-treated CLL. TCRdb's copy holds only in-frame clones and misses some; the assay was immunoSEQ multiplex PCR. The sample lists more than 70,000 clones, roughly 77% occurring once. The sequences come from PBMCs, collected after 12 months of ibrutinib treatment. The origin of the receptors is a human donor with chronic lymphocytic leukemia.

Only a few counts were recorded for this clone. The chain has TRBV30 and TRBJ1-1; D unresolved. There are 13 residues in the CDR3. The V end was cut by 2 bases, the J end by 4 bases, with 11 bases between. Germline values: CDR1 GTSNPN, CDR2 SVGIG (reference sequence). As DNA, the CDR3 is TGTGCCTGGAGTCACGGGTGGGGCACTGAAGCTTTCTTT. Its protein is CAWSHGWGTEAFF.

This chain uses TRBV11-3 with TRBJ2-1; the match to TRBD1 covers 7 bases. V shed 3 bases and J 6 bases; nucleotides not matched to a gene: 17. Germline CDR1 is SGHNT and CDR2 is YENEEA. This CDR3 has 18 amino acids. The CDR3 is CASSFGERVGTDLNEQFF. Here the CDR3 DNA reads TGTGCCAGCAGCTTCGGGGAGAGGGTAGGGACAGACCTCAATGAGCAGTTCTTC.

The chain carries TRBV5-4 and TRBJ1-1; D call uncertain. Germline V gene data show CDR1 as SGHNT and CDR2 as YYREEE (reference sequence). V lost 4 bases and J lost 6, with 10 bases in between. The CDR3 runs to 12 residues. The CDR3 sequence: CASSPSGAEAFF. The CDR3 DNA reads as TGTGCCAGCAGCCCCAGCGGTGCTGAAGCTTTCTTT.

The gene calls are TRBV19 and TRBJ2-7; D might be TRBD1 (5 bases). Trimming shortened V by 4 bases and J by 7 bases, and 14 bases separated the two germline ends. The CDR3 covers 13 residues. Per the germline V gene, CDR1 is LNHDA and CDR2 is SQIVND (reference sequence). CDR3 residues: CASSTTGSWEQYF. The CDR3 region has the DNA TGTGCCAGTAGTACCACAGGATCCTGGGAGCAGTACTTC.

The rearrangement links TRBV19 to TRBJ1-5, with D perhaps matching TRBD1 (6 bases). The CDR3 has 13 amino acids. Germline V CDR1 and CDR2: LNHDA, SQIVND (reference sequence). Trimming left V 6 bases short and J 5 bases short, with 11 bases between. The CDR3 spells CASRGQFHQPQHF. The CDR3 DNA reads TGTGCCAGTAGAGGACAGTTTCATCAGCCCCAGCATTTT.

This clone was observed a handful of times. The V and J genes are TRBV30 and TRBJ1-5, with D unclear. V was shortened by 1 base and J by 0 bases, with 4 bases between the two germline ends. CDR1 and CDR2 (germline): GTSNPN, SVGIG (reference sequence). The CDR3 is made up of 13 amino acids. CDR3 nucleotides: TGTGCCTGGAGTGGGGATAGCAATCAGCCCCAGCATTTT. This gives the protein CAWSGDSNQPQHF.

The chain carries TRBV5-1 and TRBJ2-1; 7 positions agree with TRBD1. Germline V gene lookup returns CDR1 SGHRS and CDR2 YFSETQ. There are 14 residues in the CDR3. V lost 4 bases, J lost 5 bases, and 6 bases stayed unmatched. The CDR3 bases are TGCGCCAGCAGCCCCCGGGACAGCCACAATGAGCAGTTCTTC. This gives the protein CASSPRDSHNEQFF.

This clone was recorded many times. J is TRBJ1-1 and V is TRBV7-2; D unresolved. This CDR3 region has 13 residues. The germline gives CDR1 SGHTA, CDR2 FQGNSA. V was trimmed by 1 base and J by 2 bases, leaving 5 bases between them. The CDR3 nucleotides are TGTGCCAGCAGCTTAGGGCAAAACACTGAAGCTTTCTTT. Residues: CASSLGQNTEAFF.

V gene TRBV4-2 combines with J gene TRBJ2-3; 12 bases agree with TRBD1. The CDR3 consists of 15 residues. J lost 6 bases, V lost 4 bases, and 5 bases had no gene match. CDR1 and CDR2 (germline): LGHNA, YNFKEQ. CDR3 DNA: TGTGCCAGCAGCCGGGGACAGGGGGCTGCGGATACGCAGTATTTT. Protein: CASSRGQGAADTQYF.

This clone appeared once. V gene TRBV5-1 combines with J gene TRBJ2-5, with 7 positions matching TRBD1. The germline V gene has CDR1 SGHRS and CDR2 YFSETQ. The CDR3 is 14 residues long. V lost 4 bases to trimming and J lost 5 bases; unmatched junction nucleotides: 8. Here the CDR3 DNA reads TGCGCCAGCAGCACCCACAGGGGAAGGGAGACCCAGTACTTC. This sequence encodes CASSTHRGRETQYF.

The chain couples TRBV7-2 to TRBJ2-2; perhaps TRBD1 as D (5 bases). CDR3 length equals 16 residues. Trimming stripped 1 base from V and 7 bases from J, with 16 bases between. Germline CDR1 is SGHTA and CDR2 is FQGNSA. The CDR3 spells CASSLGGQGSVGELFF. DNA of the CDR3: TGTGCCAGCAGCTTAGGTGGTCAGGGTAGTGTCGGGGAGCTGTTTTTT.

This chain uses TRBV5-4 with TRBJ2-4; tentatively, D is TRBD1 or TRBD2 (5 bases each). Looked up from germline, CDR1 is SGHNT and CDR2 is YYREEE (reference sequence). This CDR3 has 14 residues. The V and J ends lost 0 bases and 2 bases respectively, with 6 bases between them. CDR3 sequence reads: CASSLGGTKNIQYF. The CDR3 coding sequence is TGTGCCAGCAGCTTGGGGGGGACCAAAAACATTCAGTACTTC.

A remark on this clone: A junction boundary mismatches the germline segment, possibly from a read error. The chain has TRBV11-1 and TRBJ2-3, with 10 bases that match TRBD2. The CDR3 is made up of 12 amino acids. Per the germline V gene, CDR1 is SGHAT and CDR2 is FQDESV (reference sequence). The CDR3 spells CASSFSGGPPNF. The CDR3 DNA is TGTGCCAGCAGCTTTAGCGGGGGGCCCCCAAATTTT.

The rearrangement links TRBV25-1 to TRBJ2-2; 7 bases fit TRBD1. Germline V CDR1 and CDR2: MGHDK, SYGVNS. The trim removed 6 bases at V and 7 bases at J, leaving 5 bases unmatched. There are 13 residues in the CDR3. The CDR3 DNA sequence: TGTGCCAGCAGCAGACAGGGCGGCGGGGAGCTGTTTTTT. This codes for CASSRQGGGELFF.

The rearrangement uses TRBV19 and TRBJ2-6; D is uncertain. This CDR3 comprises 14 residues. Trimming left V 1 base short and J 7 bases short, with 8 bases between. The germline gives CDR1 LNHDA, CDR2 SQIVND (reference sequence). CDR3 loop: CASSIGQSANVLTF. The CDR3 nucleotides read TGTGCCAGTAGTATAGGCCAGTCCGCCAACGTCCTGACTTTC.

This clone was observed once. The V gene is TRBV19, the J gene TRBJ2-3; a possible D gene is TRBD1 (7 bases). The V end was cut by 3 bases, the J end by 1 base, with 11 bases between. The V gene's germline CDR1 is LNHDA and CDR2 SQIVND (reference sequence). This CDR3 comprises 15 residues. CDR3 residues: CASSIGGTGTDTQYF. The CDR3 nucleotides read TGTGCCAGTAGTATCGGCGGGACAGGCACAGATACGCAGTATTTT.

This clone is a singleton in its sample. The chain couples TRBV11-2 to TRBJ1-1; D perhaps matches TRBD1 (6 bases). The CDR3 has 14 amino acids. Germline V gene lookup returns CDR1 SGHAT and CDR2 FQNNGV. The V and J ends lost 5 bases and 7 bases respectively, with 17 bases between them. The CDR3 region has the DNA TGTGCCAGCAGCCCAAGGGGGTGGGGTGTTGAAGCTTTCTTT. Translated, it gives CASSPRGWGVEAFF.

The chain is built from TRBV9 and TRBJ1-2, with D possibly being TRBD1 (6 bases). The germline V gene encodes CDR1 SGDLS and CDR2 YYNGEE. This CDR3 comprises 16 residues. Trimming left V 0 bases short and J 8 bases short, with 20 bases between. The CDR3 sequence: CASSVGSPTGNRGYTF. CDR3 bases: TGTGCCAGCAGCGTAGGGTCCCCCACAGGGAACCGGGGCTACACCTTC. The variable domain in full, with the rest retrieved from reference TRBV9 and TRBJ1-2, is DSGVTQTPKHLITATGQRVTLRCSPRSGDLSVYWYQQSLDQGLQFLIQYYNGEERAKGNILERFSAQQFPDLHSELNLSSLELGDSALYFCASSVGSPTGNRGYTFGSGTRLTVV.

This clone occurred a few times. The chain links TRBV13 to TRBJ2-2, with 7 positions matching TRBD2. Germline CDR1 and CDR2: PRHDT and FYEKMQ (reference sequence). Trimming removed 1 base from V and 7 bases from J; junction bases left unmatched: 12. This CDR3 comprises 17 residues. The CDR3 protein is CASSLVGPSGIGGELFF. The CDR3, as DNA: TGTGCCAGCAGCTTAGTGGGCCCCAGCGGGATTGGCGGGGAGCTGTTTTTT.

The genes are TRBV15 and TRBJ2-1, with 10 bases fitting TRBD2. The V gene end was trimmed by 6 bases and the J gene end by 6 bases; junction bases not matched to a gene: 5. Looked up from germline, CDR1 is LNHNV and CDR2 is YYDKDF (reference sequence). The CDR3 contains 14 residues. The CDR3 sequence: CATRNKRGGNEQFF. CDR3 nucleotides: TGTGCCACCAGGAACAAGCGGGGGGGCAATGAGCAGTTCTTC.

This sequence joins TRBV27 and TRBJ1-2, with D perhaps matching TRBD1 (5 bases). Trimming took 2 bases from V and 3 from J, leaving 10 bases between them. Germline V gives CDR1 MNHEY, CDR2 SMNVEV (reference sequence). The CDR3 contains 14 residues. CDR3 amino acids: CASSLGRGDYGYTF. The CDR3 nucleotides read TGTGCCAGCAGTTTAGGGCGGGGGGACTATGGCTACACCTTC.

V is TRBV11-2 and J is TRBJ2-5; 8 nucleotides agree with TRBD2. This CDR3 is 13 amino acids long. V was clipped by 3 bases and J by 3 bases; unmatched bases: 0. CDR1 is SGHAT and CDR2 is FQNNGV in the germline V gene. DNA of the CDR3: TGTGCCAGCAGCTTTAGCGGGGAAGAGACCCAGTACTTC. It encodes CASSFSGEETQYF. The full variable domain, with the rest looked up from reference TRBV11-2 and TRBJ2-5, is EAGVAQSPRYKIIEKRQSVAFWCNPISGHATLYWYQQILGQGPKLLIQFQNNGVVDDSQLPKDRFSAERLKGVDSTLKIQPAKLEDSAVYLCASSFSGEETQYFGPGTRLLVL.

The chain employs TRBV6-5 and TRBJ1-3; D is unclear. Trimming removed 3 bases from V and 3 bases from J, with 12 bases in between. CDR1 is MNHEY, CDR2 SVGAGI, per germline. The CDR3 consists of 15 residues. In nucleotides, the CDR3 is TGTGCCAGCAGTTATTCCCTCACGGGTGGAAACACCATATATTTT. It translates to CASSYSLTGGNTIYF.

V is TRBV2 and J is TRBJ1-2; D might be TRBD1 (6 bases). V gave up 1 base and J gave up 3 bases, with 9 bases separating them. Germline V gene data show CDR1 as SNHLY and CDR2 as FYNNEI. This CDR3 has 14 amino acids. CDR3 loop: CASSEGGRYYGYTF. The CDR3 DNA reads TGTGCCAGCAGTGAAGGGGGGCGTTACTATGGCTACACCTTC. Filled out from reference TRBV2 and TRBJ1-2, the complete variable domain reads EPEVTQTPSHQVTQMGQEVILRCVPISNHLYFYWYRQILGQKVEFLVSFYNNEISEKSEIFDDQFSVERPDGSNFTLKIRSTKLEDSAMYFCASSEGGRYYGYTFGSGTRLTVV.

The rearrangement links TRBV4-3 to TRBJ2-7; D not certain. Trimming stripped 0 bases from V and 7 bases from J, with 4 bases between. There are 11 residues in the CDR3. CDR1 is LGHNA and CDR2 is YSLEER in the germline V gene. DNA of the CDR3: TGCGCCAGCAGCCAAGAGCGGGAGCAGTACTTC. It is translated as CASSQEREQYF.

This clone was seen once. J is TRBJ2-5 and V is TRBV11-3, with D tentatively TRBD2 (5 bases). Per germline, CDR1 SGHNT and CDR2 YENEEA. The germline V and J ends were trimmed by 3 bases and 2 bases, with 7 bases remaining between them. The CDR3 is 13 amino acids. The CDR3 nucleotides are TGTGCCAGCAGCTTGGGGAGACAAGAGACCCAGTACTTC. Residues: CASSLGRQETQYF. The whole variable domain, remainder taken from reference TRBV11-3 and TRBJ2-5, is EAGVVQSPRYKIIEKKQPVAFWCNPISGHNTLYWYLQNLGQGPELLIRYENEEAVDDSQLPKDRFSAERLKGVDSTLKIQPAELGDSAVYLCASSLGRQETQYFGPGTRLLVL.

This clone was seen a few times. CDR3 sequence reads: CASSVDPFGQGNTGELFF. The CDR3, as DNA: TGTGCCAGCAGCGTAGACCCCTTTGGGCAGGGTAACACCGGGGAGCTGTTTTTT. The chain couples TRBV9 to TRBJ2-2; D may be TRBD1 (5 bases). Germline assignment: CDR1 SGDLS and CDR2 YYNGEE. Trimming cost V 0 bases and J 2 bases, with 17 bases left between them. This CDR3 spans 18 amino acids.

J is TRBJ2-3 and V is TRBV9; 9 bases align to TRBD1. Trimming cost V 4 bases and J 0 bases; bases outside gene matches: 3. The CDR3 loop spans 15 amino acids. The germline V gene has CDR1 SGDLS and CDR2 YYNGEE. CDR3 protein: CASSTGQGSTDTQYF. The CDR3 DNA is TGTGCCAGCAGCACGGGACAGGGAAGCACAGATACGCAGTATTTT.